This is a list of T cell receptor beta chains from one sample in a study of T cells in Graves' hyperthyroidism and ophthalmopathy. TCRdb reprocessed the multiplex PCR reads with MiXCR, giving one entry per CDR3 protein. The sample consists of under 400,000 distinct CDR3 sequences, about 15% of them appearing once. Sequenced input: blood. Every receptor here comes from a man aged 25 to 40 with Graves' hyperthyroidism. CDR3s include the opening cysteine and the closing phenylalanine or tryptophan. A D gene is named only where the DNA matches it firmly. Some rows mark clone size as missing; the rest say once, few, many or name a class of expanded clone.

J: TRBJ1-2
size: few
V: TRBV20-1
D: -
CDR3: CSARYRYGYTF
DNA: TGCAGTGCTAGATACAGATATGGCTACACCTTC

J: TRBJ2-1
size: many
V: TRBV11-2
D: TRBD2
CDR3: CASSLVIQRERNEQFF
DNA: TGTGCCAGCAGCTTAGTAATTCAGCGGGAGAGGAATGAGCAGTTCTTC

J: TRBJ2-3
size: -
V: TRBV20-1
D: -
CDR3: CSALSRDTVTSIEAVDTQYF
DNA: TGCAGTGCCCTGAGTCGAGACACCGTTACTAGTATAGAGGCTGTAGATACGCAGTATTTT

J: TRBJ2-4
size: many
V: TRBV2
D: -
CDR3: CASSERAYGTKNIQYF
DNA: TGTGCCAGCAGTGAAAGAGCTTACGGGACCAAAAACATTCAGTACTTC

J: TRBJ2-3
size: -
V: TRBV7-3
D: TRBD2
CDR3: CASPSCGLASCTDTQYF
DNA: TGTGCCAGCCCCAGCTGCGGACTAGCTAGTTGTACGGATACGCAGTATTTT

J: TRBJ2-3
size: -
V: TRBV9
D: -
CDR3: CASSVAVTSDTQYF
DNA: TGTGCCAGCAGCGTAGCCGTGACCTCAGATACGCAGTATTTT

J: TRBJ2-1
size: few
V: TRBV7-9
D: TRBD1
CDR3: CASSPSGGGYNEQFF
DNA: TGTGCCAGCAGCCCCTCAGGGGGCGGGTACAATGAGCAGTTCTTC

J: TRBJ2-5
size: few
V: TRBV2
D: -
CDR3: CASGRGSKETQYF
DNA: TGTGCCAGCGGCCGGGGCAGCAAAGAGACCCAGTACTTC

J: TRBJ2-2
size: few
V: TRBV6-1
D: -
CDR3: CASSYVQGRTNTGELFF
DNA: TGTGCCAGCAGTTACGTCCAGGGGAGGACTAACACCGGGGAGCTGTTTTTT

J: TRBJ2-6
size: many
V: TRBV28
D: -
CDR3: CASWTSSSGANVLTF
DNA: TGTGCCAGCTGGACGTCGAGCTCTGGGGCCAACGTCCTGACTTTC

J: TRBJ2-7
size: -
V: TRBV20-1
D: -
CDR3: CSANDPLLEQYF
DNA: TGCAGTGCAAATGACCCCCTATTAGAGCAGTACTTC

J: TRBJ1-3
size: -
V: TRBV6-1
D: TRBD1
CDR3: CASSVAGGDAGNTTYF
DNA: TGTGCCAGCAGTGTAGCAGGGGGTGATGCTGGAAACACCACATATTTT

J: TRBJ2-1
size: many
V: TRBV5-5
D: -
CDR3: CASSLAGTTSYNEQFF
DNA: TGTGCCAGCAGCTTGGCCGGGACGACGAGCTACAATGAGCAGTTCTTC

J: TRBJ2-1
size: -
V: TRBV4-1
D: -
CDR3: CASSQVAPPGQSYNEQFF
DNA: TGCGCCAGCAGCCAAGTGGCCCCTCCGGGGCAGTCCTACAATGAGCAGTTCTTC

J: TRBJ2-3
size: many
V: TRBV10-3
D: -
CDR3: CAISEWTGLLDTQYF
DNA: TGTGCCATCAGTGAGTGGACGGGACTTCTAGATACGCAGTATTTT

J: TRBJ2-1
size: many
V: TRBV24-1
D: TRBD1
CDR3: CATSDLRQGYYEQFF
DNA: TGTGCCACCAGTGATCTCCGACAGGGCTATTATGAGCAGTTCTTC

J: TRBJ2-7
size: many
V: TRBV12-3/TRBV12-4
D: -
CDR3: CASSPGEKGQFHEQYF
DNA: TGTGCCAGCAGTCCGGGGGAAAAGGGCCAGTTCCACGAGCAGTACTTC

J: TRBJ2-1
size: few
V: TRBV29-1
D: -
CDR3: CSVAGGKVSYNEQFF
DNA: TGCAGCGTTGCCGGCGGGAAGGTATCCTACAATGAGCAGTTCTTC

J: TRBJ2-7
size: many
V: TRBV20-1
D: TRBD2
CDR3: CSASPEEASGRIDEQYF
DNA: TGCAGTGCTAGCCCGGAAGAAGCTAGCGGGAGAATCGACGAGCAGTACTTC

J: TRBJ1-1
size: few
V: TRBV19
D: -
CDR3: CASSIWSMNTEAFF
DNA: TGTGCCAGTAGTATTTGGTCCATGAACACTGAAGCTTTCTTT

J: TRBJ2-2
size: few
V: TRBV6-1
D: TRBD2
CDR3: CATTSGNDPSTGELFF
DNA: TGTGCCACGACTAGCGGAAACGACCCGAGCACCGGGGAGCTGTTTTTT

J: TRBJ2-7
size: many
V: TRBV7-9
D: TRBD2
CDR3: CASSRTRGRPHREQYF
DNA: TGTGCCAGCAGCCGAACCCGCGGGAGGCCCCATCGCGAGCAGTACTTC

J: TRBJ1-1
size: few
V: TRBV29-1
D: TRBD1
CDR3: CSVNLGQGAGTEAFF
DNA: TGCAGCGTTAATTTGGGACAGGGGGCAGGAACTGAAGCTTTCTTT

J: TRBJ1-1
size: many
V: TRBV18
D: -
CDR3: CASSRESQTEAFF
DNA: TGTGCCAGCTCACGCGAAAGCCAGACCGAAGCTTTCTTT

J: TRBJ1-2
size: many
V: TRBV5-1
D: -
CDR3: CASSDGTSTANYGYTF
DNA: TGCGCCAGCAGCGACGGGACATCGACAGCTAACTATGGCTACACCTTC

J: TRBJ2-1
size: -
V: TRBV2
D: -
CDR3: CATLGEGPYNEQFF
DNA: TGTGCCACCCTTGGTGAGGGTCCCTACAATGAGCAGTTCTTC

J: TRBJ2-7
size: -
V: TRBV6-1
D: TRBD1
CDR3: CASSGSGTGGWEQYF
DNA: TGTGCCAGCAGTGGTTCCGGGACAGGGGGCTGGGAGCAGTACTTC

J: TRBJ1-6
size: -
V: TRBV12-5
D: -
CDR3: CASGLTGRPPHF
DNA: TGTGCTAGTGGGTTGACAGGACGCCCCCCCCACTTT

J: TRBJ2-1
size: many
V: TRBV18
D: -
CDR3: CASSWSRNEQFF
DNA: TGTGCCAGCTCGTGGAGTCGGAATGAGCAGTTCTTC

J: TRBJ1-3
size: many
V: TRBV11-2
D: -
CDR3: CASSPYPEPASSGNTIYF
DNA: TGTGCCAGCAGCCCCTACCCAGAACCCGCGTCCTCTGGAAACACCATATATTTT

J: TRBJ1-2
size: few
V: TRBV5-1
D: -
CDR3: CASSLPASNYGYTF
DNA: TGCGCCAGCAGCTTGCCCGCTTCTAACTATGGCTACACCTTC

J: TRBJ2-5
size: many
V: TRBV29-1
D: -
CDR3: CSVEGGVSGTYETQYF
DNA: TGCAGCGTTGAAGGCGGGGTCTCCGGGACTTATGAGACCCAGTACTTC

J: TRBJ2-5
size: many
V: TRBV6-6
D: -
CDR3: CASSYLTQETQYF
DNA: TGTGCCAGCAGTTACCTCACACAAGAGACCCAGTACTTC

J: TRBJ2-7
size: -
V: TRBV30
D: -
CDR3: CAWNLMSREQYF
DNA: TGTGCCTGGAATCTTATGAGCCGGGAGCAGTACTTC

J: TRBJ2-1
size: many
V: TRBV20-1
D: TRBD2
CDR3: CSAGTSAYNEQFF
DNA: TGCAGTGCTGGGACTAGCGCCTACAATGAGCAGTTCTTC